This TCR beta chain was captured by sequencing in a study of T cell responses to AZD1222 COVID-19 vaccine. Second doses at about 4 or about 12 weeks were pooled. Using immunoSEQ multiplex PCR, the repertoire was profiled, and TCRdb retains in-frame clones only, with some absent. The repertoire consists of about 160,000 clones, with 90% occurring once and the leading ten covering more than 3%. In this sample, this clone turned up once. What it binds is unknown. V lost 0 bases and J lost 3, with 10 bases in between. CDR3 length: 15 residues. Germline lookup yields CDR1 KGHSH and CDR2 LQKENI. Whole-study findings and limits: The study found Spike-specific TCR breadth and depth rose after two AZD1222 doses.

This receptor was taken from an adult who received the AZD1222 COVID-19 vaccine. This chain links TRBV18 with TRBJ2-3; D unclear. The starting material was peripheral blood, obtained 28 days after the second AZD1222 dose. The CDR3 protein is CASSPPSHNTDTQYF. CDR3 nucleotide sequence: TGTGCCAGCTCACCACCGTCTCACAATACAGATACGCAGTATTTT.